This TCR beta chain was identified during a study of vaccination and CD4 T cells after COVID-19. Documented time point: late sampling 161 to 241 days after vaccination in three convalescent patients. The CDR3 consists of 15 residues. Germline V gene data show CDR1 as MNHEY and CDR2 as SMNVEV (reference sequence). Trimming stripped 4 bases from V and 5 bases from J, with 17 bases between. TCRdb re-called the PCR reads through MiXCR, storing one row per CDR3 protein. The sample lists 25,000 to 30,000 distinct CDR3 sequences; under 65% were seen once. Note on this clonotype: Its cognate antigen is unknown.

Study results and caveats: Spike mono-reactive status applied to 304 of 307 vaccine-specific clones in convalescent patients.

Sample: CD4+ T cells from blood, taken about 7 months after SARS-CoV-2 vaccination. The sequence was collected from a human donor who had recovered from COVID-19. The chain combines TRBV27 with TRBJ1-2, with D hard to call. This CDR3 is CASSWNRASGYGYTF. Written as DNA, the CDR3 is TGTGCCAGCAGTTGGAACAGAGCCTCGGGGTATGGCTACACCTTC.